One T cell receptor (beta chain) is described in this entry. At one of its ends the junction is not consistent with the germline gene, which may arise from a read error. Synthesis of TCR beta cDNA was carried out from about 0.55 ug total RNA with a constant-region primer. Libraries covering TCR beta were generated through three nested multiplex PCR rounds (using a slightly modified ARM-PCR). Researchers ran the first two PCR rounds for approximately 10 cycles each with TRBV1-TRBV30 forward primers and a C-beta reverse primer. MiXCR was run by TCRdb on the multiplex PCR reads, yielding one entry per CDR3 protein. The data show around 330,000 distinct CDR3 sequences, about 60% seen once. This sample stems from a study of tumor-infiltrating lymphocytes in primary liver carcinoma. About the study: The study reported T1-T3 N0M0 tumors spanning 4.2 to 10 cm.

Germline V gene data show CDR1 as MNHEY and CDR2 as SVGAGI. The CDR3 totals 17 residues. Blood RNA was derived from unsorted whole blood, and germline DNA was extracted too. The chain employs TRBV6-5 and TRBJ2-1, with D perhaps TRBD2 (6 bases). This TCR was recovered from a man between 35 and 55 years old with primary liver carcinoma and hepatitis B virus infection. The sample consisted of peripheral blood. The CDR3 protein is CASSYSLTGESYNEQFF. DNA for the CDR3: TGTGCCAGCAGTTACTCTCTAACGGGAGAGAGCTACAATGAGCAATTCTTC.